Listed below are T cell receptor beta chains from one sample, sequenced in a study of cytomegalovirus exposure and HLA in healthy donors. Method: immunoSEQ multiplex PCR; TCRdb's copy keeps in-frame clones and lacks some. Here the sample spans fewer than 80,000 clones, about 78% being singletons. Sample: PBMCs. The origin of the receptors is a man aged 18 to 29 in good health and CMV-seronegative. The CDR3 runs from the conserved cysteine through the conserved F or W. The D gene is left open where the match is weak. Part of the rows lack a size; the others show once, few, many or a class for expanded clones.

clone_size	v_call	j_call	d_call	cdr3_aa	cdr3_nt
few	TRBV5-6	TRBJ1-1	.	CASSRAGWVNTEAFF	TGTGCCAGCAGCCGGGCAGGGTGGGTGAACACTGAAGCTTTCTTT
.	TRBV2	TRBJ1-1	.	CASKGRGVNTEAFF	TGTGCCAGCAAAGGGCGGGGAGTGAACACTGAAGCTTTCTTT
.	TRBV5-1	TRBJ2-2	.	CASSSTANTGELFF	TGCGCCAGCAGCTCGACAGCGAACACCGGGGAGCTGTTTTTT
.	TRBV7-6	TRBJ2-3	TRBD2	CASSAGLAGGTGDTQYF	TGTGCCAGCAGCGCGGGACTAGCGGGGGGTACTGGGGATACGCAGTATTTT
.	TRBV4-3	TRBJ1-4	.	CASSQERGHGGEKLFF	TGCGCCAGCAGCCAAGAAAGGGGACATGGGGGTGAAAAACTGTTTTTT
.	TRBV5-4	TRBJ2-5	.	CASSLEGRGQETQYF	TGTGCCAGCAGCCTGGAGGGCAGGGGCCAAGAGACCCAGTACTTC
.	TRBV7-3	TRBJ2-1	.	CASSQSPLTRGNNEQFF	TGTGCCAGCAGCCAATCGCCGTTGACAAGGGGAAACAATGAGCAGTTCTTC
.	TRBV7-9	TRBJ2-1	TRBD2	CASSLGALAGGYNEQFF	TGTGCCAGCAGCTTAGGGGCCCTCGCGGGGGGCTACAATGAGCAGTTCTTC
.	TRBV5-1	TRBJ1-1	TRBD1	CASSWGTGGEAFF	TGCGCCAGCAGCTGGGGGACAGGGGGAGAAGCTTTCTTT
.	TRBV7-7	TRBJ1-5	.	CASSLGHGQPQHF	TGTGCCAGCAGCTTGGGACACGGGCAGCCCCAGCATTTT
.	TRBV29-1	TRBJ2-6	.	CSIQLSGANVLTF	TGCAGCATACAGCTCTCTGGGGCCAACGTCCTGACTTTC
.	TRBV5-6	TRBJ1-6	TRBD1	CASSTGTASSYNSPLHF	TGTGCCAGCAGCACCGGGACAGCCAGCTCCTATAATTCACCCCTCCACTTT
once	TRBV14	TRBJ1-5	.	CASSQGGASTQPQHF	TGTGCCAGCAGCCAAGGCGGAGCCAGCACCCAGCCCCAGCATTTT
.	TRBV9	TRBJ1-6	TRBD1	CASSYRTGDSPLHF	TGTGCCAGCAGCTACCGGACAGGGGATTCACCCCTCCACTTT